Included here is one T cell receptor beta chain sequence, with context. This specimen includes other DNA sequences encoding the same CDR3. The data derive from a study of PD-L1 blockade in urothelial cancer. The assay was immunoSEQ multiplex PCR, and TCRdb's table has in-frame clones only and misses some. Among roughly 40,000 clones listed, under 95% were seen once. CDR1 MNHNS and CDR2 SASEGT come from the germline V gene. Trimming took 0 bases from V and 4 from J, leaving 10 bases between them. The CDR3 sequence is 14 residues long. Time point here: peripheral blood 6 weeks after treatment start. The source material was PBMCs, sampled around atezolizumab (anti-PD-L1) treatment. V gene TRBV6-1 combines with J gene TRBJ2-7, with TRBD2 as a possible D gene (5 bases). The sequence derives from a man aged 65 to 85 with urothelial cancer. DNA for the CDR3: TGTGCCAGCAGTGAAGCGCTTCGGGGATACGAGCAGTACTTC. It yields the protein CASSEALRGYEQYF.